Listed here is a single TCR beta chain. Its antigen is as yet unknown. The sample has other DNA sequences that encode this CDR3 too. These data come from a study of shared clonotypes between healthy human individuals. Genomic DNA of every subset was divided equally among multiple immunoSEQ plates. Clones were read by immunoSEQ multiplex PCR, and TCRdb kept only the in-frame ones, dropping some. Among 2,100,000 or so clones listed, nearly 97% were seen once. V trimming: 0 bases; J trimming: 6 bases; junction bases outside the gene matches: 2. Germline V gene sequence: CDR1 SGHRS, CDR2 YFSETQ. This CDR3 is 14 amino acids long. Study-wide results and limits: Sequencing depth was expected to influence donor clonotype sharing.

This clonotype originated in a man between 18 and 35 years old in good health. The specimen was naive CD4+ T cells sorted from blood. Subset defined: CD45RA+ positively selected. This rearrangement joins TRBV5-1 to TRBJ2-2; the match to TRBD2 covers 7 bases. The CDR3 region is CASSLGLAAGELFF. CDR3 nucleotide sequence: TGCGCCAGCAGCTTGGGACTAGCTGCCGGGGAGCTGTTTTTT.